The next 22 T cell receptor beta chains were all read from a single sample in a study of T cell repertoires in cytomegalovirus infection. TCRdb independently ran MiXCR on the reads; one entry per CDR3 protein. Of around 230,000 distinct CDR3 sequences listed, around 6.2% were seen once; the top ten hold 5.5% to 8%. Sequences were obtained from PBMCs. These receptors came from a human donor in good health (CMV status not recorded). Some clones in this sample may be carry-over from other donors' samples.

Only a few counts were recorded for this clonotype. This chain connects TRBV20-1 to TRBJ1-4, with 9 nucleotides matching TRBD1. The length of the CDR3 is 16 residues. Germline loops: CDR1 DFQATT, CDR2 SNEGSKA (reference sequence). The V segment lost 1 base and the J segment 6 bases; nucleotides outside the gene matches: 9. In DNA, the CDR3 is TGCAGTGCTAGAGGCTCCACGGGACAGGGTCATGAAAAACTGTTTTTT. Translating it yields CSARGSTGQGHEKLFF.

This clonotype was recorded many times. V usage is TRBV13 and J usage is TRBJ1-1; possible D gene TRBD1, 6 bases. This CDR3 comprises 12 residues. V was trimmed by 4 bases and J by 6 bases, leaving 9 bases between them. Germline V gives CDR1 PRHDT, CDR2 FYEKMQ (reference sequence). This CDR3 reads CASSSRGSEAFF. CDR3 bases: TGTGCCAGCAGCTCCAGGGGCTCTGAAGCTTTCTTT.

The sample holds a few counts of this clonotype. This chain uses TRBV4-2 with TRBJ2-5, with unresolved D. Germline V gene sequence: CDR1 LGHNA, CDR2 YNFKEQ. With 4 bases removed from V and 2 bases from J, the gap between germline ends came to 20 bases. The CDR3 runs to 17 residues. The CDR3 loop reads CASSLSFATGRQETQYF. CDR3 nucleotides: TGTGCCAGCAGCCTTTCTTTTGCTACGGGCCGACAAGAGACCCAGTACTTC.

In its sample, this clonotype was seen many times. The chain uses TRBV11-2 and TRBJ1-1, with D unresolved. The germline V and J ends were trimmed by 4 bases and 7 bases, with 22 bases remaining between them. Germline CDR1 and CDR2: SGHAT and FQNNGV. This CDR3 contains 16 residues. The CDR3 region is CASSSPGGSNLGEAFF. For the CDR3, the DNA is TGTGCCAGCAGCTCCCCGGGAGGCAGTAATTTGGGTGAAGCTTTCTTT.

Comment on this clonotype: At one of its ends the junction is not consistent with the germline gene, which may arise from a read error. The CDR3 protein is CSAKGILNPPQHF. CDR3 nucleotide sequence: TGCAGTGCTAAAGGGATTCTCAATCCGCCCCAGCATTTT. V gene TRBV20-1 combines with J gene TRBJ1-5; D is unclear. CDR3 length: 13 residues. The V gene's germline CDR1 is DFQATT and CDR2 SNEGSKA (reference sequence).

V gene TRBV11-2 combines with J gene TRBJ2-7; the match to TRBD2 covers 8 bases. This CDR3 region has 15 residues. The ends lost 6 bases at V and 1 base at J; junction bases unmatched: 8. Per the germline V gene, CDR1 is SGHAT and CDR2 is FQNNGV. Here the CDR3 DNA reads TGTGCCAGCAGGATACTAGCGGCCGGGTCCTACGAGCAGTACTTC. This gives the protein CASRILAAGSYEQYF.

This clonotype was recorded many times. V gene TRBV7-9 combines with J gene TRBJ2-2; D is uncertain. Germline CDR1 reads SEHNR; CDR2 reads FQNEAQ (reference sequence). There are 14 residues in the CDR3. V lost 0 bases to trimming and J lost 1 base, with 3 bases between them. CDR3 in amino acids: CASSLAVNTGELFF. The CDR3 region has the DNA TGTGCCAGCAGCTTAGCAGTGAACACCGGGGAGCTGTTTTTT.

This clonotype was recorded many times. The J gene is TRBJ2-6, the V gene TRBV30; D is unclear. V lost 0 bases and J 4 bases, leaving 4 bases between the germline ends. This CDR3 spans 13 amino acids. Germline loops: CDR1 GTSNPN, CDR2 SVGIG (reference sequence). DNA for the CDR3: TGTGCCTGGAGTGTAGAAGGGGCCAACGTCCTGACTTTC. It is translated as CAWSVEGANVLTF.

This clonotype was detected many times. This chain connects TRBV7-2 to TRBJ2-5; TRBD1 matches at 9 bases. The CDR3 extends over 16 amino acids. The germline V gene encodes CDR1 SGHTA and CDR2 FQGNSA. After removal of 1 base from V and 5 bases from J, the junction contained 8 bases not matched to a gene. Written as DNA, the CDR3 is TGTGCCAGCAGCTTAGGGGGGGGACAGGGATGGGAGACCCAGTACTTC. Its translation: CASSLGGGQGWETQYF.

This clonotype occurred many times. The rearrangement links TRBV10-3 to TRBJ2-5; either TRBD1 or TRBD2 may supply D (5 bases each). This CDR3 spans 13 amino acids. Germline-derived CDR1 and CDR2 are ENHRY and SYGVKD. Trimming removed 8 bases from V and 2 bases from J, with 12 bases in between. The DNA of the CDR3 is TGTGCCATCGGGGACGGACGGCAAGAGACCCAGTACTTC. Its translation is CAIGDGRQETQYF.

This clonotype was observed many times. The chain joins TRBV7-2 to TRBJ1-5; D may be TRBD1 (5 bases). Trimming removed 2 bases at V and 4 bases at J, with 15 bases between. The CDR3 has 16 amino acids. Germline-derived CDR1 and CDR2 are SGHTA and FQGNSA. CDR3 DNA: TGTGCCAGCAGCTTAAATATGGGGGGATTGAATCAGCCCCAGCATTTT. Translation gives CASSLNMGGLNQPQHF.

This clonotype was recorded many times. This chain links TRBV18 with TRBJ2-1, with 10 positions matching TRBD1. Per germline, CDR1 KGHSH and CDR2 LQKENI. The CDR3 length is 16 residues. Trimming at V came to 5 bases and at J to 7 bases, leaving 11 bases not matched to a gene. The CDR3: CASSSTGQGSLNEQFF. The CDR3, as DNA: TGTGCCAGCTCATCTACGGGACAGGGGAGTTTGAATGAGCAGTTCTTC. The entire variable domain, with the rest obtained from reference TRBV18 and TRBJ2-1, is as follows: NAGVMQNPRHLVRRRGQEARLRCSPMKGHSHVYWYRQLPEEGLKFMVYLQKENIIDESGMPKERFSAEFPKEGPSILRIQQVVRGDSAAYFCASSSTGQGSLNEQFFGPGTRLTVL.

In its sample, this clonotype was seen a few times. The chain uses TRBV20-1 and TRBJ2-2, with D hard to call. The CDR3 runs to 14 residues. V lost 0 bases to trimming and J lost 4 bases, with 9 bases between them. The germline CDR1 and CDR2 sequences are DFQATT and SNEGSKA (reference sequence). CDR3 protein: CSARDRWGTGELFF. The DNA for the CDR3 is TGCAGTGCTAGAGATAGGTGGGGCACCGGGGAGCTGTTTTTT.

This clonotype was recorded many times. The genes are TRBV6-2 or TRBV6-3 and TRBJ2-3, with 8 bases lining up with TRBD2. V trimming: 4 bases; J trimming: 5 bases; junction bases outside the gene matches: 8. CDR1 and CDR2 (germline): MNHEY, SVGEGT. This CDR3 has 15 residues. CDR3 loop: CASSFTGGAEDTQYF. The CDR3 DNA is TGTGCCAGCAGTTTCACCGGGGGGGCCGAAGATACGCAGTATTTT.

The chain couples TRBV20-1 to TRBJ2-5; D is undetermined. This CDR3 has 11 amino acids. Trimming removed 3 bases at V and 5 bases at J, with 7 bases between. Looked up from germline, CDR1 is DFQATT and CDR2 is SNEGSKA (reference sequence). The CDR3 DNA follows: TGCAGTGCTAGGTATAAGGAGACCCAGTACTTC. Translation gives CSARYKETQYF.

This clonotype was found many times. The rearrangement joins TRBV19 to TRBJ2-7; 7 bases agree with TRBD1. Unmatched junction bases numbered 7, after V lost 3 bases and J lost 5 bases. This CDR3 region has 14 residues. Per germline, CDR1 LNHDA and CDR2 SQIVND (reference sequence). The CDR3: CASSIDRVVHEQYF. The CDR3 coding sequence is TGTGCCAGTAGTATCGACAGGGTTGTCCACGAGCAGTACTTC. The full variable domain, rest sourced from reference TRBV19 and TRBJ2-7, is DGGITQSPKYLFRKEGQNVTLSCEQNLNHDAMYWYRQDPGQGLRLIYYSQIVNDFQKGDIAEGYSVSREKKESFPLTVTSAQKNPTAFYLCASSIDRVVHEQYFGPGTRLTVT.

The chain recombines TRBV20-1 with TRBJ2-2; D perhaps matches TRBD2 (5 bases). Germline values: CDR1 DFQATT, CDR2 SNEGSKA (reference sequence). This CDR3 region has 17 residues. V gave up 1 base and J gave up 0 bases, with 15 bases separating them. The DNA for the CDR3 is TGCAGTGCTAGAGGGACGGGGAAGGCCTCGAACACCGGGGAGCTGTTTTTT. Translated, it gives CSARGTGKASNTGELFF.

This clonotype was seen many times. V is TRBV12-3 or TRBV12-4 and J is TRBJ2-7; 11 positions match TRBD1. V shed 5 bases and J 5 bases; nucleotides not matched to a gene: 11. This CDR3 contains 16 residues. CDR3 sequence reads: CASSPQTGTGGHEQYF. CDR3 bases: TGTGCCAGCAGTCCCCAGACCGGGACAGGGGGTCACGAGCAGTACTTC.

The genes are TRBV5-1 and TRBJ1-1; D gene ambiguous. The CDR3 length is 13 residues. Trimming took 7 bases from V and 1 from J, leaving 11 bases between them. The germline V gene has CDR1 SGHRS and CDR2 YFSETQ. CDR3 amino acids: CASSEMGNTEAFF. The CDR3 DNA reads TGCGCCAGCTCGGAGATGGGGAACACTGAAGCTTTCTTT.

As DNA, the CDR3 is TGCAGCGTTGTTGGAAAGAGGAGCAATGAGCAGTTCTTC. Translation gives CSVVGKRSNEQFF. The rearrangement uses TRBV29-1 and TRBJ2-1; no definite D call. Germline CDR1 SQVTM, CDR2 ANQGSEA. The ends were cut back, 4 bases at V and 6 bases at J, with 13 bases in the middle. The CDR3 loop spans 13 amino acids.

At least ten counts were recorded for this clonotype. This chain joins TRBV7-2 and TRBJ1-1; no firm D call. The germline V gene has CDR1 SGHTA and CDR2 FQGNSA. The length of the CDR3 is 16 residues. With 0 bases removed from V and 8 bases from J, the gap between germline ends came to 19 bases. In DNA, the CDR3 is TGTGCCAGCAGCTTAGCTCAAACCGGGAGCGACGGGGAAGCTTTCTTT. The encoded protein is CASSLAQTGSDGEAFF.

In this sample, this clonotype turned up many times. The chain links TRBV10-1 to TRBJ2-7; TRBD1 is a possible D gene (6 bases). CDR1 is WNHNN, CDR2 SYGVQD, per germline (reference sequence). CDR3 length: 13 amino acids. Trimming took off 2 bases at V and 3 bases at J, with 8 bases between the two ends. The CDR3 spells CASSEGQNYEQYF. As DNA, the CDR3 is TGCGCCAGCAGTGAGGGACAGAACTACGAGCAGTACTTC.